The 23 T cell receptor beta chains below all came from one sample that was sequenced in a study of CD8 T cells in ankylosing spondylitis. TCRdb used MiXCR to reprocess the 5' RACE reads, holding one entry per CDR3 protein. Here the sample spans 150,000 or so distinct CDR3 sequences, under 35% being singletons. The specimen sequenced was synovial fluid, either unsorted or a sorted T cell fraction (not recorded which). All receptors derive from a male donor with ankylosing spondylitis.

The chain links TRBV7-8 to TRBJ2-5, with 8 bases fitting TRBD1. V was pared by 8 bases and J by 5 bases, with 13 bases of the junction left unmatched. This CDR3 comprises 15 residues. CDR1 is SGHVS and CDR2 is FQNEAQ in the germline V gene. This chain's CDR3 is CASGLLAGGLETQYF. For the CDR3, the DNA is TGTGCCAGCGGATTGTTGGCAGGGGGCTTGGAGACCCAGTACTTC.

This clonotype was detected a few times. The rearrangement links TRBV5-1 to TRBJ2-2; D not certain. CDR1 and CDR2 from the germline V gene are SGHRS and YFSETQ. Trimming stripped 0 bases from V and 7 bases from J, with 7 bases between. This CDR3 contains 13 residues. The CDR3 DNA sequence: TGCGCCAGCAGCTTGGGAATGCGCGGGGAGCTGTTTTTT. Amino acid sequence: CASSLGMRGELFF.

The rearrangement joins TRBV4-2 to TRBJ2-7, with 7 nucleotides matching TRBD1. In germline, CDR1 is LGHNA, CDR2 YNFKEQ. The CDR3 sequence is 17 residues long. V lost 1 base to trimming and J lost 5 bases; unmatched junction nucleotides: 14. The CDR3 spells CASSQVLTGVNSNEQYF. DNA for the CDR3: TGTGCCAGCAGCCAAGTACTCACAGGGGTGAACTCTAACGAGCAGTACTTC.

This clonotype was counted between two and nine times. This CDR3 reads CASSLNARGEQYF. Here the CDR3 DNA reads TGTGCCAGCAGCTTGAATGCCCGGGGCGAGCAGTACTTC. The V and J genes are TRBV7-2 and TRBJ2-7, with a weak D call TRBD2 (5 bases). The ends were cut back, 3 bases at V and 6 bases at J, with 12 bases in the middle. Per germline, CDR1 SGHTA and CDR2 FQGNSA. This CDR3 has 13 amino acids.

The V and J genes are TRBV24-1 and TRBJ1-5, with TRBD1 as a possible D gene (6 bases). CDR1 is KGHDR, CDR2 SFDVKD, per germline. CDR3 size: 17 residues. Trimming removed 8 bases from V and 2 bases from J, with 21 bases in between. The CDR3 nucleotides read TGTGCCACCACGGGGGGGGAGCACAGGGAAGGCAATCAGCCCCAGCATTTT. The encoded protein is CATTGGEHREGNQPQHF.

CDR3 region: CASSQDGAGGPIDTQYF. CDR3 nucleotides: TGCGCCAGCAGCCAAGACGGAGCGGGAGGGCCCATAGATACGCAGTATTTT. The chain couples TRBV4-3 to TRBJ2-3; the match to TRBD2 covers 10 bases. CDR1 is LGHNA, CDR2 YSLEER, per germline. There are 17 residues in the CDR3. V lost 0 bases and J lost 5; bases outside the gene matches: 8.

This clonotype was observed a few times. The chain is built from TRBV12-3 or TRBV12-4 and TRBJ1-1, with D tentatively TRBD1 (6 bases). This CDR3 spans 15 amino acids. Between the trimmed V and J ends, which lost 1 base and 4 bases, there was a span of 13 bases. CDR3 bases: TGTGCCAGCAGTTTAGGGTTGGGGGCCCTCACTGAAGCTTTCTTT. Residues: CASSLGLGALTEAFF.

J is TRBJ2-3 and V is TRBV28, with D unresolved. The CDR3 contains 11 residues. Per the germline V gene, CDR1 is MDHEN and CDR2 is SYDVKM. Trimming stripped 7 bases from V and 0 bases from J, with 2 bases between. This CDR3 reads CASTSTDTQYF. The CDR3 DNA reads as TGTGCCAGCACAAGCACAGATACGCAGTATTTT.

This clonotype was observed a few times. This rearrangement joins TRBV7-2 to TRBJ1-5; a possible D gene is TRBD1 (6 bases). Germline V CDR1 and CDR2: SGHTA, FQGNSA. The V end lost 4 bases, the J end lost 4 bases, and 11 bases lay between the germline ends. The CDR3 is 14 amino acids. The CDR3 protein is CASSYKGGNQPQHF. CDR3 bases: TGTGCCAGCAGCTACAAGGGGGGAAATCAGCCCCAGCATTTT.

This chain links TRBV20-1 with TRBJ1-3; a weak D match, TRBD1 (6 bases). Trimming stripped 5 bases from V and 1 base from J, with 9 bases between. This CDR3 contains 13 residues. Per germline, CDR1 DFQATT and CDR2 SNEGSKA (reference sequence). The DNA of the CDR3 is TGCAGTGCTTCGGGGGCATCTGGAAACACCATATATTTT. Translated, it gives CSASGASGNTIYF.

The chain uses TRBV15 and TRBJ1-1, with a possible D match to TRBD1 (5 bases). The CDR3 is 16 amino acids. Per the germline V gene, CDR1 is LNHNV and CDR2 is YYDKDF (reference sequence). Trimming took 5 bases from V and 1 from J, leaving 17 bases between them. CDR3 amino acids: CATSPLEAGQNTEAFF. CDR3 sequence (DNA): TGTGCCACCAGCCCCTTGGAGGCAGGGCAGAACACTGAAGCTTTCTTT.

V and J are TRBV20-1 and TRBJ2-7, with D hard to call. Germline V lookup: CDR1 DFQATT, CDR2 SNEGSKA (reference sequence). This CDR3 is 17 amino acids long. V lost 1 base to trimming and J lost 3 bases, with 22 bases between them. The CDR3 region has the DNA TGCAGTGCTAGAGGCAGTTCCATTTATGGATCCTACTACGAGCAGTACTTC. It yields the protein CSARGSSIYGSYYEQYF.

This clonotype was seen a few times. This chain links TRBV2 with TRBJ2-3, with 14 bases aligning to TRBD2. The CDR3 runs 17 residues. V was clipped by 7 bases and J by 1 base; unmatched bases: 7. Germline V gene lookup returns CDR1 SNHLY and CDR2 FYNNEI. This chain's CDR3 is CASKGTSGSYGTDTQYF. As DNA, the CDR3 is TGTGCCAGCAAGGGGACTAGCGGGAGTTATGGCACAGATACGCAGTATTTT. The entire variable domain, with the rest obtained from reference TRBV2 and TRBJ2-3, is as follows: EPEVTQTPSHQVTQMGQEVILRCVPISNHLYFYWYRQILGQKVEFLVSFYNNEISEKSEIFDDQFSVERPDGSNFTLKIRSTKLEDSAMYFCASKGTSGSYGTDTQYFGPGTRLTVL.

The chain carries TRBV19 and TRBJ1-5; no reliable D call. Per the germline V gene, CDR1 is LNHDA and CDR2 is SQIVND (reference sequence). The ends were cut back, 2 bases at V and 2 bases at J, with 13 bases in the middle. This CDR3 contains 16 residues. CDR3: CASSILGKSGNQPQHF. CDR3 DNA sequence: TGTGCCAGTAGTATACTGGGGAAGTCCGGCAATCAGCCCCAGCATTTT. Variable domain in full (rest from reference TRBV19 and TRBJ1-5): DGGITQSPKYLFRKEGQNVTLSCEQNLNHDAMYWYRQDPGQGLRLIYYSQIVNDFQKGDIAEGYSVSREKKESFPLTVTSAQKNPTAFYLCASSILGKSGNQPQHFGDGTRLSIL.

V usage is TRBV7-9 and J usage is TRBJ1-5, with D tentatively TRBD1 (5 bases). V lost 5 bases, J lost 3 bases, and 17 bases lay in between. Germline CDR1 SEHNR, CDR2 FQNEAQ (reference sequence). The CDR3 contains 16 residues. CDR3 in DNA: TGTGCCAGCAGCCACAGCGAGGGGACTGACAATCAGCCCCAGCATTTT. Its translation is CASSHSEGTDNQPQHF.

The chain carries TRBV20-1 and TRBJ1-2; D is uncertain. CDR1 is DFQATT and CDR2 is SNEGSKA in the germline V gene (reference sequence). The CDR3 has 14 amino acids. V was shortened by 0 bases and J by 5 bases, with 13 bases between the two germline ends. The CDR3 reads CSARDIRLTYGYTF. The DNA of the CDR3 is TGCAGTGCTAGAGATATCAGGTTGACTTATGGCTACACCTTC.

This clonotype occurred many times. The chain combines TRBV3-1 with TRBJ1-5; no firm D call. The germline gives CDR1 LGHDT, CDR2 YNNKEL (reference sequence). The CDR3 contains 12 residues. V lost 3 bases and J lost 5, with 5 bases in between. DNA of the CDR3: TGTGCCAGCAGCCATGGGGATCAGCCCCAGCATTTT. Translated, it gives CASSHGDQPQHF.

This clonotype was seen a few times. The junction does not match germline at one end; this may be a read error. The rearrangement uses TRBV12-3 or TRBV12-4 and TRBJ2-2; maybe TRBD2 (6 bases). There are 12 residues in the CDR3. The CDR3 protein is CASSRGTGDLFF. The CDR3 coding sequence is TGTGCCAGCAGCCGCGGGACCGGGGACCTGTTTTTT.

The rearrangement joins TRBV7-2 to TRBJ2-3; TRBD2 aligns across 8 bases. The V gene end was trimmed by 5 bases and the J gene end by 2 bases; junction bases not matched to a gene: 12. This CDR3 region has 17 residues. The germline CDR1 and CDR2 sequences are SGHTA and FQGNSA. DNA for the CDR3: TGTGCCAGCAGCCGCCGCCAACTAGCGGCCTACACAGATACGCAGTATTTT. Protein: CASSRRQLAAYTDTQYF.

This chain uses TRBV7-9 with TRBJ1-5; perhaps TRBD1 as D (6 bases). V was pared by 1 base and J by 4 bases, with 8 bases between. The CDR3 contains 14 residues. The germline V gene has CDR1 SEHNR and CDR2 FQNEAQ (reference sequence). The CDR3 DNA is TGTGCCAGCAGCTTAGAGCAGGGGAATCAGCCCCAGCATTTT. Translation: CASSLEQGNQPQHF. The full variable domain, in which reference TRBV7-9 and TRBJ1-5 provide the parts outside the CDR3, is DTGVSQNPRHKITKRGQNVTFRCDPISEHNRLYWYRQTLGQGPEFLTYFQNEAQLEKSRLLSDRFSAERPKGSFSTLEIQRTEQGDSAMYLCASSLEQGNQPQHFGDGTRLSIL.

The genes are TRBV18 and TRBJ2-5; D is ambiguous. The CDR3 length is 13 residues. With 3 bases removed from V and 2 bases from J, the gap between germline ends came to 7 bases. Germline values: CDR1 KGHSH, CDR2 LQKENI. CDR3 in amino acids: CASSPTVQETQYF. CDR3 in DNA: TGTGCCAGCTCACCGACGGTGCAAGAGACCCAGTACTTC. The full variable domain, completed using reference TRBV18 and TRBJ2-5, is NAGVMQNPRHLVRRRGQEARLRCSPMKGHSHVYWYRQLPEEGLKFMVYLQKENIIDESGMPKERFSAEFPKEGPSILRIQQVVRGDSAAYFCASSPTVQETQYFGPGTRLLVL.

The CDR3: CAISESRATYNSPLHF. The CDR3 nucleotides read TGTGCCATCAGTGAGTCCCGGGCCACTTATAATTCACCCCTCCACTTT. The rearrangement joins TRBV10-3 to TRBJ1-6, with unresolved D. Trimming shortened V by 0 bases and J by 4 bases, and 10 bases separated the two germline ends. The CDR3 runs 16 residues. Germline CDR1 and CDR2: ENHRY and SYGVKD.

The table lists this clonotype with a few counts. The chain uses TRBV7-2 and TRBJ1-5; 9 bases agree with TRBD1. The junction had 4 bases not matched to a gene; V was cut back by 5 bases and J by 5 bases. CDR3 size: 14 residues. Germline CDR1 reads SGHTA; CDR2 reads FQGNSA. The CDR3 spells CASSQGQGYQPQHF. Written as DNA, the CDR3 is TGTGCCAGCAGCCAGGGACAGGGTTATCAGCCCCAGCATTTT.